This T cell receptor beta chain came from a study of blood T cells in healthy people across ages. This clonotype has a single count. Using a J-beta primer mix together with a sample-barcoded 5' primer, a second PCR was run for about 6 to 12 cycles. TCRdb fed the 5' RACE reads into MiXCR, producing one record per CDR3 protein. The sample records 650,000 or so distinct CDR3 sequences, approximately 52% being singletons. The V end was cut by 7 bases, the J end by 0 bases, with 7 bases between. This CDR3 region has 14 residues. CDR1 is LNHDA, CDR2 SQIVND, per germline (reference sequence). The chain combines TRBV19 with TRBJ2-6; D is unresolved. Material for sequencing was blood. The sequence was obtained from an elderly woman in good health. The CDR3 DNA is TGTGCCAGTATGACATACTCTGGGGCCAACGTCCTGACTTTC. It is translated as CASMTYSGANVLTF.